Each of the 11 T cell receptor beta chains below was sequenced from the same sample in a study of blood T cell repertoires in COVID-19. The protocol was immunoSEQ multiplex PCR, while the TCRdb copy is restricted to in-frame clones and leaves out a portion. The sample has tens of thousands of clones, roughly 84% seen once. What was sequenced was peripheral blood. The origin of the receptors is a man between 50 and 59 years old with acute or convalescent COVID-19.

The gene calls are TRBV13 and TRBJ1-1; the D is unclear. From germline, CDR1 is PRHDT and CDR2 FYEKMQ (reference sequence). Trimming shortened V by 6 bases and J by 11 bases, and 25 bases separated the two germline ends. The CDR3 is 15 residues long. As DNA, the CDR3 is TGTGCCAGCAGAACGACTTCGACCGGTAAGGCGGAGGCTTTCTTT. Encoded protein: CASRTTSTGKAEAFF.

The chain uses TRBV4-2 and TRBJ2-4; TRBD1 matches at 8 bases. J lost 2 bases, V lost 0 bases, and 15 bases had no gene match. This CDR3 is built from 20 residues. Germline V gene sequence: CDR1 LGHNA, CDR2 YNFKEQ. Here the CDR3 reads CASSQDTMDRERGTKNIQYF. For the CDR3, the DNA is TGTGCCAGCAGCCAAGACACCATGGACAGGGAACGAGGTACCAAAAACATTCAGTACTTC.

The CDR3 nucleotides are TGTGCCACCAGTGACTCGGACAGGGGTAGCAATCAGCCCCAGCATTTT. It yields the protein CATSDSDRGSNQPQHF. The rearrangement joins TRBV24-1 to TRBJ1-5, with TRBD1 matching 9 bases. CDR1 is KGHDR and CDR2 is SFDVKD in the germline V gene. J gave up 0 bases and V 4 bases, and 3 bases lay outside the gene matches. This CDR3 has 16 residues.

V and J are TRBV11-3 and TRBJ2-1; D is unclear. The length of the CDR3 is 16 residues. The germline gives CDR1 SGHNT, CDR2 YENEEA. The V and J ends lost 1 base and 2 bases respectively, with 12 bases between them. CDR3 DNA: TGTGCCAGCAGCTTAGGTAACTACATACCCTACAATGAGCAGTTCTTC. Translation gives CASSLGNYIPYNEQFF.

This rearrangement joins TRBV28 to TRBJ2-7, with 10 bases that match TRBD1. J was trimmed by 0 bases and V by 4 bases; bases with no gene match: 21. Germline V gene data show CDR1 as MDHEN and CDR2 as SYDVKM. This CDR3 comprises 21 residues. The CDR3 is CASSSWDRGGLRRGFSYEQYF. For the CDR3, the DNA is TGTGCCAGCAGTTCCTGGGACAGGGGCGGATTGCGTCGTGGATTCTCCTACGAGCAGTACTTC.

The rearrangement links TRBV5-6 to TRBJ2-7; D is unresolved. V was pared by 0 bases and J by 4 bases, with 5 bases between. Germline CDR1 SGHDT, CDR2 YYEEEE. The CDR3 is 12 amino acids. Here the CDR3 DNA reads TGTGCCAGCAGCTTGGCAATGTACGAGCAGTACTTC. This gives the protein CASSLAMYEQYF.

The chain is built from TRBV6-5 and TRBJ1-5; TRBD1 aligns across 7 bases. The CDR3 contains 15 residues. The trim removed 6 bases at V and 4 bases at J, leaving 9 bases unmatched. The germline CDR1 and CDR2 sequences are MNHEY and SVGAGI. The CDR3 DNA reads as TGTGCCAGCAGCTTGGGACAGTCGGGGAATCAGCCCCAGCATTTT. Translating gives CASSLGQSGNQPQHF.

This clone came up once. V usage is TRBV7-2 and J usage is TRBJ2-1; D is possibly TRBD2 (5 bases). The CDR3 is 16 amino acids. Trimming shortened V by 2 bases and J by 0 bases, and 11 bases separated the two germline ends. CDR1 SGHTA and CDR2 FQGNSA come from the germline V gene. CDR3 DNA sequence: TGTGCCAGCAGCTTACTGGGCGGGTTCTCCTACAATGAGCAGTTCTTC. It specifies CASSLLGGFSYNEQFF. The variable domain in full, completed from reference TRBV7-2 and TRBJ2-1, reads GAGVSQSPSNKVTEKGKDVELRCDPISGHTALYWYRQSLGQGLEFLIYFQGNSAPDKSGLPSDRFSAERTGGSVSTLTIQRTQQEDSAVYLCASSLLGGFSYNEQFFGPGTRLTVL.

CDR3 sequence reads: CASSYPGSNYGYTF. The CDR3 DNA sequence: TGTGCCAGCAGTTATCCAGGGTCCAACTATGGCTACACCTTC. The chain recombines TRBV6-2 or TRBV6-3 with TRBJ1-2; a possible D gene is TRBD1 (5 bases). CDR3 length equals 14 residues. The germline gives CDR1 MNHEY, CDR2 SVGEGT. V lost 3 bases, J lost 2 bases, and 10 bases lay in between.

This clone was found once. V is TRBV7-3 and J is TRBJ2-3; D is perhaps TRBD2 (7 bases). V was trimmed by 3 bases and J by 5 bases, leaving 15 bases between them. Per germline, CDR1 SGHTA and CDR2 FQGTGA. The CDR3 extends over 15 amino acids. CDR3 nucleotides: TGTGCCAGCAGCTTTATGGGGGGGCGAGGAGATACGCAGTATTTT. Translating it yields CASSFMGGRGDTQYF. The full variable domain, completed using reference TRBV7-3 and TRBJ2-3, is GAGVSQTPSNKVTEKGKYVELRCDPISGHTALYWYRQSLGQGPEFLIYFQGTGAADDSGLPNDRFFAVRPEGSVSTLKIQRTERGDSAVYLCASSFMGGRGDTQYFGPGTRLTVL.

The chain recombines TRBV18 with TRBJ1-5, with D uncertain. The CDR3 consists of 13 residues. Trimming pared 2 bases from V and 5 bases from J, leaving 7 bases between. The V gene's germline CDR1 is KGHSH and CDR2 LQKENI. CDR3 protein: CASSPGRYQPQHF. In DNA form, the CDR3 reads TGTGCCAGCTCACCAGGCAGGTATCAGCCCCAGCATTTT.